This is a list of T cell receptor beta chains from one sample in a study of human T cells and chemical hapten exposure. TCRdb used MiXCR to reprocess the RACE reads, holding one entry per CDR3 protein. The sample lists roughly 200,000 distinct CDR3 sequences; more than 20% were seen once. Sequencing used whole blood, obtained in connection with sensitization to the hapten diphenylcyclopropenone (DPC). These receptors were obtained from a middle-aged woman with alopecia areata. Some clones in this sample may be carry-over from other donors' samples. The CDR3 runs from the conserved cysteine through the conserved F or W.

v_gene	len	j_gene	CDR3aa
TRBV29-1	15	TRBJ2-3	CSADGTARGRDTQYF
TRBV20-1	13	TRBJ1-5	CSAGTGRNQPQHF
TRBV5-1	16	TRBJ2-3	CASSPGLAVLADTQYF
TRBV28	15	TRBJ2-7	CASSPLWTATYEQYF
TRBV29-1	15	TRBJ2-1	CSVYVHMTAGLEQFF
TRBV20-1	14	TRBJ1-2	CSAREERSPYGYTF
TRBV7-9	13	TRBJ1-1	CASSVDGQTEAFF
TRBV6-5	16	TRBJ2-7	CASSYGAGGNSYEQYF
TRBV5-1	12	TRBJ1-1	CASSGWGTEAFF
TRBV7-2	13	TRBJ2-7	CASSSDRGSEQYF
TRBV4-1	14	TRBJ2-1	CASSQDLKDNEQFF
TRBV6-1	15	TRBJ2-7	CASSEAVAGIYEQYF
TRBV7-9	11	TRBJ2-1	CANGVNNEQFF
TRBV7-2	17	TRBJ2-4	CASSPIPGSLAKNIQYF
TRBV20-1	14	TRBJ1-1	CSASAGAGNTEAFF
TRBV7-9	17	TRBJ1-4	CASSLVGGAFANEKLFF
TRBV4-3	15	TRBJ2-3	CASSQDHRADDTQYF
TRBV11-2	16	TRBJ1-4	CASSQGRQAELRKLFF
TRBV4-1	15	TRBJ2-1	CASSQGGRAGNEQFF
TRBV28	13	TRBJ2-5	CASGTSVQETQYF
TRBV29-1	14	TRBJ1-5	CSVAQSNSNQPQHF
TRBV7-2	17	TRBJ2-2	CASSLGAWTRDTGELFF
TRBV7-9	15	TRBJ2-7	CASSTGTSGRYEQYF
TRBV28	14	TRBJ1-2	CASSSIRLKYGYNF
TRBV6-5	14	TRBJ2-2	CASSKWDGTGELFF
TRBV7-9	12	TRBJ2-1	CASSRSEDEQFF
TRBV6-2/TRBV6-3	13	TRBJ2-3	CASSRSGGDTQYF
TRBV29-1	12	TRBJ1-2	CSVGGQGPGYTF
TRBV6-5	18	TRBJ1-6	CASSYSISADRVNSPLHF